This paragraph covers one TCR beta chain sequence. Its antigen is undetermined. The Oncomine TCR Beta short-read assay sequenced DNA from cultured CD4+ T cells. One entry per CDR3 protein results from TCRdb running MiXCR on the PCR reads. The sample holds roughly 5,400 distinct CDR3 sequences; around two fifths are singletons and the top ten take 40% to 45%. This entry belongs to a study of vaccination and CD4 T cells after COVID-19. The sample's treatment: roughly 10-day PBMC culture with coronavirus spike peptide pools or control peptides (ViraFEST assay). These CD4+ T cells came from an unexposed donor, sampled before the COVID-19 pandemic (2011-2018). ViraFEST expanded antigen-specific T cells with peptide pools, then sequenced TCRs. Germline V gene lookup returns CDR1 LNHDA and CDR2 SQIVND (reference sequence). The length of the CDR3 is 13 residues. V lost 7 bases and J lost 10, with 14 bases in between.

Overall study results and limits: The median SARS-CoV-2-reactive clonotype number increased from around 21 to 38, without statistical significance.

Sequenced: CD4+ T cells from blood, cultured in vitro. This TCR was recovered from a human donor in good health. The V gene is TRBV19, the J gene TRBJ1-6; possibly TRBD1 for D (5 bases). CDR3 sequence reads: CASTWGLTSPLHF. The CDR3 bases are TGTGCCAGTACATGGGGCCTTACGTCACCCCTCCACTTT.